This record concerns one T cell receptor (beta chain) sequence. Treatment of the sample: oral pan-JAK inhibitor, 5-10 mg twice daily. This entry is derived from a study of CD8+ T cells in alopecia areata. As the sequencing template, cDNA was produced by extracting RNA and reverse transcribing it. TCRdb keeps only in-frame clones here, not all; method: immunoSEQ multiplex PCR. The data show approximately 150,000 clones, about 60% seen once. This specimen consisted of CD4+ T cells sorted from blood, obtained at week 24, from a patient treated with tofacitinib. The receptor was derived from a human donor with alopecia areata.

CDR3 in DNA: TGTGCCAGCAGCCAACTTACAGAACTCACCGGGGAGCTGTTTTTT. It encodes CASSQLTELTGELFF. The V and J genes are TRBV14 and TRBJ2-2; the D is unclear. This CDR3 is 15 amino acids long. The germline V gene encodes CDR1 SGHDN and CDR2 FVKESK. V was pared by 2 bases and J by 4 bases, with 11 bases between.